This T cell receptor beta chain was captured in a study of blood T cell repertoires in COVID-19. Looking at the study overall: The cDNA or gDNA used as material had been derived from T cells, B-cell-depleted T cells, or PBMCs.

Each recovered donor of Cohort 3 presented with two negative PCRs, clearance, or symptom resolution. The V gene's germline CDR1 is MNHEY and CDR2 SVGEGT. The CDR3 spans 15 residues. Losses at the gene ends were 2 bases for V and 1 base for J; bases not matched to a gene: 4. Authors' data handling: Estimates of nucleated cell counts were drawn from the amplification of reference gene primers. The method was immunoSEQ multiplex PCR; TCRdb's version includes in-frame clones alone and lacks a portion of them. D and trimming were read from the DNA, whereas the V and J calls and clone size are those reported in that table. This table holds roughly 46,000 clones, more than 85% found once.

The receptor's source is a woman aged 45-65 years who had recovered from COVID-19. V usage is TRBV6-2 or TRBV6-3 and J usage is TRBJ1-1; TRBD1 matches at 7 bases. The specimen sequenced was PBMCs or T cells enriched from blood (not recorded which). CDR3 nucleotide sequence: TGTGCCAGCAGTTACGGGGACAGCCGGAACACTGAAGCTTTCTTT. Translated: CASSYGDSRNTEAFF.